This section outlines one T cell receptor (beta chain) sequence together with its context. Its antigen is still unknown. No per-base quality is available; no much larger clone lies one base away. The data were taken from a study of T-cell memory formation after mild COVID-19 (dated by TCRdb to about 2021). Regarding the research as a whole: TCR sequence clusters from the two donors were largely donor specific. The cohort was made up of two young adult volunteers, one female and one male, who were previously healthy. T-cell clones expanding and contracting after mild COVID-19 in a couple of donors were tracked by longitudinal TCRalpha and TCRbeta repertoire sequencing. Broader findings and caveats from the paper: SARS-CoV-2 specificity of the second-wave clones peaking on day 37 was not confirmed. Contracting CD4+ clones turned up mainly in the CM and EM memory subsets, whereas EMRA was where CD8+ clones were enriched. Clones that contracted from day 15 to 85 showed balanced CD4/CD8 phenotypes, whereas a second wave of clones that expanded from day 15 to 37 leaned towards CD4+. Only two mild cases were covered by the study, and larger cohorts that include severe cases with pre-infection samples were considered necessary. The detection of some responding clones in pre-infection memory suggests that pre-existing cross-reactive memory T cells joined the SARS-CoV-2 response.

The CDR3 sequence holds 15 residues, the cysteine and phenylalanine included. The retained sequence is limited to the CDR3, 45 bases, with the frame set at the first base. The junction shows trimming of 2 bases on V and 4 bases on J, plus 14 bases between the germline ends. CDR1 and CDR2 are drawn from the germline V gene: MNHNS, SASEGT. Data came from an Illumina NovaSeq 6000. Using 5'RACE with constant-segment primers, TCRalpha and TCRbeta cDNA libraries were constructed, with sample barcodes and unique molecular identifiers added in the process. Trizol reagent was used to extract RNA from every sample. Libraries were amplified in two PCR steps, with a second sample barcode and Illumina TruSeq adapters added in the second step. The libraries were sequenced on an Illumina NovaSeq using 2 x 150 bp paired-end reads. For the original study's pipeline: The reads were demultiplexed and collapsed into UMI-guided consensus sequences using migec v1.2.7. With mixcr v2.1.11, UMI consensuses were aligned to TRA and TRB V and J templates and assembled into clonotypes. A clonotype was counted as expanded or contracted only if both edgeR and NoisET called the change significant, with noise models trained on biological replicates. For edgeR calls, the cutoffs were a false discovery rate-adjusted p below 0.01 and a log2 fold-change threshold of 1. PCA with hierarchical clustering of max-normalized trajectories of the 1000 most abundant clonotypes was used as exploratory dynamics analysis. Each responding clone was given a CD4 or CD8 phenotype based on the CD4+ and CD8+ repertoires, which had been sequenced separately. TCRdb took the public reads, trimmed them with fastp at Q25, ran MiXCR for clone calling and kept in-frame beta chains. All rows with the same CDR3 protein become a single entry with the most common DNA and genes. Clone size and V and J calls follow TCRdb, not the original study. This sample lists about 250,000 distinct CDR3 sequences; about a sixth were detected once. The ten largest clones take up 23% of the sample.

Ficoll-Paque density gradient centrifugation was the method used to isolate PBMCs. Sequencing was carried out using PBMCs or a T cell subset sorted from them (not recorded which). This sequence originates from a man younger than 30 who had mild COVID-19 (a few samples of this study predate the infection). The sample titles of this study are shuffled in the database, so cell type and time point are left out; the donor was told from shared clones. This receptor chain uses TRBV6-1 and TRBJ1-1; a tentative D match to TRBD1 spans 5 bases. The bases are TGTGCCAGCAGTGAACTATATCAGGGTACCACTGAAGCTTTCTTT. This translates into CASSELYQGTTEAFF.